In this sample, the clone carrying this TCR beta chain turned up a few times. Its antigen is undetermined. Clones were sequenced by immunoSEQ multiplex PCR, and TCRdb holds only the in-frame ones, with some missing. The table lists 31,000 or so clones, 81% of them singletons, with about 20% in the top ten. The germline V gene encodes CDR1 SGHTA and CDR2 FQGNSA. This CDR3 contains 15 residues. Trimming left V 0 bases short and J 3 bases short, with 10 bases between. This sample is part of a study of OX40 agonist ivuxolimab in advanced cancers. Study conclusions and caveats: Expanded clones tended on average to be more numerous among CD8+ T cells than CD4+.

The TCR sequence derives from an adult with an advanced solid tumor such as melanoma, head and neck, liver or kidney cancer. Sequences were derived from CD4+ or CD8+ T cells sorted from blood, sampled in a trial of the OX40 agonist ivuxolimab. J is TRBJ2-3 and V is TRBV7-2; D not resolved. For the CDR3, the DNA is TGTGCCAGCAGCTTAGCGGGGTTGGGTACAGATACGCAGTATTTT. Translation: CASSLAGLGTDTQYF.